This T cell receptor (beta chain) was recorded in a study of blood T cell repertoires in COVID-19. For the study at large: Sites across the United States, Italy and Spain contributed samples from acute and convalescent COVID-19.

The V segment lost 5 bases and the J segment 13 bases; nucleotides outside the gene matches: 5. This CDR3 has 10 residues. Per germline, CDR1 DFQATT and CDR2 SNEGSKA (reference sequence). Original methodology: Amplified reference gene primers provided the basis for estimating nucleated cell counts. Assay used: immunoSEQ multiplex PCR; TCRdb lists only in-frame clones, some missing. Clonal size and the V and J genes are those of that table, whereas D and trimming came from the DNA. Counted here are about 250,000 clones, about 80% occurring once; the ten biggest clones make up approximately 4.4%. Sequenced material: peripheral blood. The genes are TRBV20-1 and TRBJ2-1, with 7 nucleotides matching TRBD1. The receptor comes from a man over 45 with active or convalescent COVID-19. The CDR3 reads CSAFTGDQFF. Here the CDR3 DNA reads TGCAGTGCTTTTACAGGGGATCAGTTCTTC.